This T cell receptor (beta chain) was recorded in a study of cytomegalovirus exposure and HLA in healthy donors. PCR was performed using 60 Vbeta and 13 Jbeta primers. The assay was immunoSEQ multiplex PCR, and TCRdb's table has in-frame clones only and misses some. The repertoire includes 150,000 or so clones, roughly 70% of them detected once, and 4.3% sits in the top ten. Whereas donors were nominally healthy upon sampling, unrecorded immune exposures were probable. The sequenced sample was PBMCs. This receptor was taken from a man younger than 30 in good health and CMV-seropositive.

DNA of the CDR3: TGCGCCAGCAGCTTCTATTTAGCAGCTAGCACAGATACGCAGTATTTT. Translated: CASSFYLAASTDTQYF. This sequence joins TRBV5-1 and TRBJ2-3, with D unclear. The CDR3 extends over 16 amino acids. V lost 2 bases to trimming and J lost 0 bases, with 13 bases between them. Germline V gene data show CDR1 as SGHRS and CDR2 as YFSETQ.